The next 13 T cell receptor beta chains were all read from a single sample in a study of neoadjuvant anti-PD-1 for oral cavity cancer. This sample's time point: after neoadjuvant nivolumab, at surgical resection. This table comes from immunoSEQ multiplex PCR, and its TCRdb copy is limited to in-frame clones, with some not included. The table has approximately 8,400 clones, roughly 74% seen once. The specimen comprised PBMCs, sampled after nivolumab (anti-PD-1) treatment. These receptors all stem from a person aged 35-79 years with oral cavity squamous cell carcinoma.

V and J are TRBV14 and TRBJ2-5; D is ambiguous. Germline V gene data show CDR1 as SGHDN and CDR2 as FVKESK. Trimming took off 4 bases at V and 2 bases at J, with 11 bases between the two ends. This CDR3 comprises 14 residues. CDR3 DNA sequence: TGTGCCAGCAGCCGAGATAATTTACAAGAGACCCAGTACTTC. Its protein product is CASSRDNLQETQYF.

This CDR3 reads CASSQDRSSGANVLTF. CDR3 nucleotide sequence: TGTGCCAGCAGCCAGGACAGGAGCTCTGGGGCCAACGTCCTGACTTTC. The genes are TRBV7-8 and TRBJ2-6; 7 bases map to TRBD1. V shed 5 bases, J shed 0 bases, and the junction held 4 bases outside the gene matches. Germline V CDR1 and CDR2: SGHVS, FQNEAQ. CDR3 size: 16 residues.

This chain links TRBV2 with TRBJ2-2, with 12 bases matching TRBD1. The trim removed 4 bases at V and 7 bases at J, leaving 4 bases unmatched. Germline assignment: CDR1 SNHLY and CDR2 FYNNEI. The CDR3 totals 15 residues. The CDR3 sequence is CASSGGQGAYGELFF. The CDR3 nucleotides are TGTGCCAGCAGTGGGGGACAGGGGGCATACGGGGAGCTGTTTTTT.

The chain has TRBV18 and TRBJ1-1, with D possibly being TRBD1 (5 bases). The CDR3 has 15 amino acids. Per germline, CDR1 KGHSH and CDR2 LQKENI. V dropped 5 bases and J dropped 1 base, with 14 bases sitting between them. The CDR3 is CASSSDRAGNTEAFF. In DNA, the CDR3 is TGTGCCAGCTCATCTGACAGAGCTGGGAACACTGAAGCTTTCTTT.

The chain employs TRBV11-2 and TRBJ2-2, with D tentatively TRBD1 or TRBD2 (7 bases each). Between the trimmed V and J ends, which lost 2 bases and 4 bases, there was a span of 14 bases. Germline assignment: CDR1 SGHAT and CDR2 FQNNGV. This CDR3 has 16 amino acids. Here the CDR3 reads CASSLNAGGVTGELFF. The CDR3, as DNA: TGTGCCAGCAGCTTAAATGCAGGGGGGGTCACCGGGGAGCTGTTTTTT.

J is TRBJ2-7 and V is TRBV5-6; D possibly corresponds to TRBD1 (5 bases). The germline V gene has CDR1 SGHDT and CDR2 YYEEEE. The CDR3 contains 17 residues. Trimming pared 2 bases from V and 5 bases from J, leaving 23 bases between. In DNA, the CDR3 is TGTGCCAGCAGCTTCTCCGTGGCCATTCGAAGGGGAAACGAGCAGTACTTC. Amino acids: CASSFSVAIRRGNEQYF.

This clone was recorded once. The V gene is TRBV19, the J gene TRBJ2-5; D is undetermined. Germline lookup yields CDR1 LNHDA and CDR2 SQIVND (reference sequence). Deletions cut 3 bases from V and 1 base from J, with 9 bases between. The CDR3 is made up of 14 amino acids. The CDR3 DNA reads TGTGCCAGTAGTATTCCGGACGTCCAAGAGACCCAGTACTTC. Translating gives CASSIPDVQETQYF.

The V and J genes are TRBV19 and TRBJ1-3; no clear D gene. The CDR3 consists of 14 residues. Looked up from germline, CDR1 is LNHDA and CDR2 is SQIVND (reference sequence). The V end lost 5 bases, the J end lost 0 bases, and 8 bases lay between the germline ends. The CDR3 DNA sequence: TGTGCCAGTAGTTTCGGGAGCTCTGGAAACACCATATATTTT. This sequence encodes CASSFGSSGNTIYF.

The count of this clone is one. CDR3 in DNA: TGTGCCAGCAGCCCCCAGCGGGGGGATACGCAGTATTTT. The encoded protein is CASSPQRGDTQYF. V and J are TRBV7-2 and TRBJ2-3, with 8 bases aligning to TRBD2. Germline loops: CDR1 SGHTA, CDR2 FQGNSA. The CDR3 is 13 residues long. V gave up 5 bases and J gave up 6 bases; unmatched junction bases: 4.

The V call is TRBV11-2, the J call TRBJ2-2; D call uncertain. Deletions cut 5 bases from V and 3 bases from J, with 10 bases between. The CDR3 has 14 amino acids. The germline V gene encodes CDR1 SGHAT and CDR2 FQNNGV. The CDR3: CASSGDLDTGELFF. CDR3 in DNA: TGTGCCAGCAGCGGGGATTTGGACACCGGGGAGCTGTTTTTT.

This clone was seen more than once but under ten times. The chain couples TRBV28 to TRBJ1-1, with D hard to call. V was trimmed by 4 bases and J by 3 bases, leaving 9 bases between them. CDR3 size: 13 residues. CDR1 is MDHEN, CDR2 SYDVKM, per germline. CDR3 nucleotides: TGTGCCAGCAGTTACGGGCCGGACACTGAAGCTTTCTTT. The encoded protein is CASSYGPDTEAFF.

CDR3 nucleotides: TGTGCCATCAGTGGTTTAGGAGGAGATACGCAGTATTTT. This encodes CAISGLGGDTQYF. The chain links TRBV10-3 to TRBJ2-3, with a possible D match to TRBD2 (5 bases). The CDR3 length is 13 residues. With 4 bases removed from V and 5 bases from J, the gap between germline ends came to 10 bases. The germline V gene encodes CDR1 ENHRY and CDR2 SYGVKD.

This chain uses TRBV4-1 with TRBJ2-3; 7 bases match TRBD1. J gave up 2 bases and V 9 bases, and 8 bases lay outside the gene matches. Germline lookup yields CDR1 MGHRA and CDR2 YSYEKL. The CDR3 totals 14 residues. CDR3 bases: TGCGCCAGTAAGACAGGGCCCTTCACAGATACGCAGTATTTT. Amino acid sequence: CASKTGPFTDTQYF.